This T cell receptor beta chain stems from a study of monozygotic twins with inflammatory bowel disease (dated by TCRdb to the late 2010s). Turning to the overall study: A total of roughly 28 monozygotic twin pairs were included in the full study, comprising nine German pairs (four IBD-concordant, five IBD-discordant) and 19 IBD-discordant Danish pairs. The search for disease-associated traits relied mainly on comparing IBD patients with their genetically identical healthy co-twins within discordant pairs. Each individual had, on average, about 151 000 unique TCRalpha sequences and 181 000 unique TCRbeta sequences available for analysis.

With regard to this clonotype: Its antigen is still unknown.

Reading from cysteine to phenylalanine, the CDR3 counts 13 amino acids. Nucleotide data are not available. CDR1 and CDR2 (MNHEY, SVGAGI) derive from the germline V gene. Receptor libraries were prepared by 5' RACE. Preparation of each TCR library used 3,500 to 4,500 ng of total RNA. For each sample, cDNA was synthesized in eight separate reactions using SMARTScribe reverse transcriptase. During cDNA synthesis, unique molecular identifiers containing a 6-nucleotide sample barcode were introduced by template switching. TCRalpha and TCRbeta cDNA was amplified in two nested PCRs of 16 and 9 cycles, and bead purification was carried out after each PCR. Before amplification, the cDNA was treated with uracil DNA-glycosylase and purified using the QIAquick PCR purification kit. The second PCR added Illumina TruSeq-compatible adapters along with sample-specific barcodes. Library quality and concentration were assessed using TapeStation and Qubit, and about 5 ng of each library was pooled. Sequencing of the pooled libraries was done on an Illumina HiSeq2500 single-index Rapid Run using custom sequencing primers and 2 x 100 bp reads. The original methods were these. MiGEC version 1.2.6 was used for UMI-based consensus assembly, which corrected PCR and sequencing errors. V(D)J alignment, clonotype assembly and CDR3 extraction were performed with MiXCR version 2.1.1. Normalisation of gene usage, clonotype sharing and MAIT/NKT TCR abundance was achieved by analysing the top 1000, 10 000 and 20 000 clonotypes per sample. After downsampling to 27 000 UMIs, diversity was calculated as the inverse Simpson index using the vegan R package. Paired Mann-Whitney U tests were applied to discordant twin pairs, and Benjamini-Hochberg correction was used for multiple testing. Reads reprocessed by TCRdb are summarized as one entry per CDR3 protein sequence, and DNA is absent. TCRdb's processing, not the authors' own work, is the source of the V and J calls. Per the sample table, the count is around 450,000 distinct CDR3 sequences. 2% to 2.5% of the sample is held by the ten biggest clonotypes.

Study-wide conclusions, independent of this receptor: No difference in repertoire similarity was observed between concordant and discordant twins, possibly owing to limited statistical power. No single strong signal or clonotype linked to IBD turned up in the results, so the idea that one exists was not supported. The analysis was unable to tell apart different T cell subtypes. Differing immunosuppressive treatments among patients may have added background noise and inter-individual variability to the repertoires. Fewer clonotypes were shared with other individuals by IBD patients than by healthy twins, most markedly in patients showing signs of disease activity. IBD patients had lower TCRbeta repertoire diversity, measured by the inverse Simpson index, than their healthy co-twins.

From each donor, an approximately 2.3 ml peripheral blood sample was collected into PAXgene tubes and kept at -80 degrees C. Without any T cell sorting, total RNA was extracted from whole blood using the PAXgene blood miRNA kit on an automated QIAcube. Peripheral blood from monozygotic twin pairs who were concordant or discordant for inflammatory bowel disease underwent deep TCRalpha and TCRbeta repertoire profiling using unique molecular barcoding. Smoking habits were recorded for all twin pairs, and individuals were classified as current, former or never smokers. The TCR originated in a human donor with ulcerative colitis or Crohn's disease, or a healthy co-twin of an affected twin (not recorded which). Sequences were obtained from blood. The sequence is built from TRBV6-5 and TRBJ1-5. The encoded CDR3 is CASSYSSNQPQHF.